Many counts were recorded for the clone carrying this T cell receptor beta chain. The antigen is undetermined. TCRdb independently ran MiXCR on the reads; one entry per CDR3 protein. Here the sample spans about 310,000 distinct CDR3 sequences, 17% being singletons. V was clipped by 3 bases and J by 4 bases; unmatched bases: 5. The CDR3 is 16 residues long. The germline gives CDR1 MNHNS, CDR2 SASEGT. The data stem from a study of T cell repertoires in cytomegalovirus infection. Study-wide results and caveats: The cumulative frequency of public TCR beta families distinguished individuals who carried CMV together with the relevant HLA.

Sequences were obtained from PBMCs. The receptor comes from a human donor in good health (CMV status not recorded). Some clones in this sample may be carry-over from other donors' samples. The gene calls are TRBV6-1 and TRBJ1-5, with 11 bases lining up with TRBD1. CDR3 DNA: TGTGCCAGCAGTGAGCTCGGGACAGGGGGAAATCAGCCCCAGCATTTT. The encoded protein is CASSELGTGGNQPQHF.